What follows describes a single T cell receptor beta chain. The data derive from a study of blood T cell repertoires in COVID-19. Trimming cost V 2 bases and J 9 bases, with 22 bases left between them. The germline CDR1 and CDR2 sequences are SGHTA and FQGNSA. CDR3 length: 17 residues. Using immunoSEQ multiplex PCR, the repertoire was profiled, and TCRdb retains in-frame clones only, with some absent. The sample holds 200,000 to 250,000 clones, roughly 84% seen once. The source of this sequence is a middle-aged woman who had recovered from COVID-19. This chain joins TRBV7-2 and TRBJ2-2, with a possible D match to TRBD1 (5 bases). The sequenced sample was PBMCs or T cells enriched from blood (not recorded which). Here the CDR3 DNA reads TGTGCCAGCAGCTTACCCCTGGACACACAAGTAACCCGGGAGCTGTTTTTT. As protein: CASSLPLDTQVTRELFF. Looking up the rest from reference TRBV7-2 and TRBJ2-2 gives the full variable domain: GAGVSQSPSNKVTEKGKDVELRCDPISGHTALYWYRQSLGQGLEFLIYFQGNSAPDKSGLPSDRFSAERTGGSVSTLTIQRTQQEDSAVYLCASSLPLDTQVTRELFFGEGSRLTVL.